The next 25 T cell receptor beta chains were all read from a single sample in a study of cytomegalovirus exposure and HLA in healthy donors. PCR amplification relied on 60 Vbeta primers (plus 13 Jbeta primers). The repertoire was sequenced with immunoSEQ multiplex PCR; TCRdb's copy has only in-frame clones and lacks some. The table records 100,000 to 150,000 clones, over 65% of them present only once. Sequencing input: PBMCs. These TCRs come from a man aged 18-30 years in good health and CMV-seropositive.

V is TRBV4-1 and J is TRBJ2-7; 8 positions match TRBD2. This CDR3 is 18 amino acids long. Germline V gene data show CDR1 as MGHRA and CDR2 as YSYEKL. Trimming took 0 bases from V and 5 from J; bases not matched to a gene: 15. DNA of the CDR3: TGCGCCAGCAGCCAAGATCCCCTAGCGGGCCGGTCCCAGGACGAGCAGTACTTC. This encodes CASSQDPLAGRSQDEQYF.

This chain uses TRBV9 with TRBJ1-2, with D possibly TRBD1 on 6 matching bases. The germline V gene encodes CDR1 SGDLS and CDR2 YYNGEE. Trimming left V 0 bases short and J 4 bases short, with 13 bases between. The CDR3 covers 15 residues. CDR3 region: CASSVEGETVYGYTF. CDR3 nucleotide sequence: TGTGCCAGCAGCGTAGAGGGGGAGACAGTCTATGGCTACACCTTC.

The chain recombines TRBV30 with TRBJ1-4; TRBD1 matches 7 bases. The V gene's germline CDR1 is GTSNPN and CDR2 SVGIG (reference sequence). V lost 5 bases to trimming and J lost 1 base; unmatched junction nucleotides: 4. The CDR3 covers 14 residues. For the CDR3, the DNA is TGTGCCTGGGGGAGGACAGGAACTAATGAAAAACTGTTTTTT. Translated: CAWGRTGTNEKLFF.

A single count supports this clone. This chain connects TRBV21-1 to TRBJ1-6. TRBV21-1 is a pseudogene segment. The CDR3 covers 18 residues. CDR3: CASSATRDFSILNSPLHF. The CDR3 DNA follows: TGTGCCAGCAGCGCCACCCGGGACTTCTCGATTCTCAATTCACCCCTCCACTTT.

The V gene is TRBV15, the J gene TRBJ1-6; a possible D gene is TRBD1 (5 bases). This CDR3 spans 14 amino acids. V lost 4 bases and J 7 bases, leaving 11 bases between the germline ends. CDR1 and CDR2 from the germline V gene are LNHNV and YYDKDF (reference sequence). Written as DNA, the CDR3 is TGTGCCACCAGCAAGGACACGGAGAATTCACCCCTCCACTTT. This codes for CATSKDTENSPLHF.

CDR3 bases: TGTGCCAGCAGTTTATTGACAGACAAAGGGGATACGCAGTATTTT. Protein: CASSLLTDKGDTQYF. The chain uses TRBV28 and TRBJ2-3, with D perhaps TRBD1 (5 bases). This CDR3 region has 15 residues. With 1 base removed from V and 6 bases from J, the gap between germline ends came to 14 bases. Per the germline V gene, CDR1 is MDHEN and CDR2 is SYDVKM.

The V call is TRBV29-1, the J call TRBJ2-2; D possibly corresponds to TRBD2 (7 bases). This CDR3 has 15 amino acids. Germline lookup yields CDR1 SQVTM and CDR2 ANQGSEA. V lost 5 bases, J lost 4 bases, and 17 bases lay in between. The DNA for the CDR3 is TGCAGCGTTTCCTGGGGGGGCACTTTCACCGGGGAGCTGTTTTTT. Its protein is CSVSWGGTFTGELFF.

The chain joins TRBV4-1 to TRBJ1-1, with D uncertain. This CDR3 is built from 15 residues. V lost 0 bases, J lost 0 bases, and 8 bases lay in between. Germline loops: CDR1 MGHRA, CDR2 YSYEKL. The CDR3 loop is CASSQEELMNTEAFF. The CDR3 DNA is TGCGCCAGCAGCCAAGAAGAGTTGATGAACACTGAAGCTTTCTTT.

This clone was seen a few times. This rearrangement joins TRBV5-6 to TRBJ2-6; tentative D call: TRBD1 (6 bases). The CDR3 length is 16 residues. With 0 bases removed from V and 4 bases from J, the gap between germline ends came to 11 bases. Germline V gene data show CDR1 as SGHDT and CDR2 as YYEEEE. The CDR3 DNA reads TGTGCCAGCAGCTTGGACAGGGCGGGCGGGGCCAACGTCCTGACTTTC. This codes for CASSLDRAGGANVLTF.

This clone was recorded a few times. The chain uses TRBV5-6 and TRBJ2-1; D is ambiguous. Germline CDR1 reads SGHDT; CDR2 reads YYEEEE. V shed 0 bases and J shed 7 bases, with 8 bases lying between them. The CDR3 is made up of 13 amino acids. In DNA form, the CDR3 reads TGTGCCAGCAGCTTGGACAGAAAAAATGAGCAGTTCTTC. It is translated as CASSLDRKNEQFF.

V gene TRBV6-5 combines with J gene TRBJ1-4; a possible D gene is TRBD1 (6 bases). Germline CDR1 is MNHEY and CDR2 is SVGAGI. Trimming took 5 bases from V and 8 from J, leaving 15 bases between them. The CDR3 has 14 residues. CDR3 residues: CASSPDSLGEKLFF. CDR3 nucleotides: TGTGCCAGCAGTCCGGACAGTCTCGGGGAAAAACTGTTTTTT.

The chain carries TRBV6-5 and TRBJ2-3, with D possibly TRBD1 on 5 matching bases. The length of the CDR3 is 14 residues. In germline, CDR1 is MNHEY, CDR2 SVGAGI. Trimming removed 1 base from V and 3 bases from J, with 8 bases in between. CDR3 sequence: CASSYLGLTDTQYF. In nucleotides, the CDR3 is TGTGCCAGCAGTTACTTGGGGCTGACAGATACGCAGTATTTT.

V and J are TRBV9 and TRBJ2-1; TRBD2 aligns across 8 bases. Germline V gives CDR1 SGDLS, CDR2 YYNGEE. J was trimmed by 1 base and V by 3 bases; bases with no gene match: 6. The CDR3 has 16 residues. Written as DNA, the CDR3 is TGTGCCAGCAGCGGGCGGGGGGCACGATCCTACAATGAGCAGTTCTTC. Protein sequence: CASSGRGARSYNEQFF.

The chain links TRBV10-3 to TRBJ2-5; 8 nucleotides line up with TRBD1. CDR3 length: 12 residues. Germline V gives CDR1 ENHRY, CDR2 SYGVKD. J lost 3 bases, V lost 8 bases, and 2 bases had no gene match. The CDR3 region has the DNA TGTGCCATCGGACAGGGTAAAGAGACCCAGTACTTC. It specifies CAIGQGKETQYF.

The rearrangement uses TRBV10-3 and TRBJ1-6; 9 positions agree with TRBD1. V dropped 5 bases and J dropped 9; count of bases not matched to a gene: 8. The CDR3 covers 15 residues. The germline V gene has CDR1 ENHRY and CDR2 SYGVKD. The CDR3, as DNA: TGTGCCATCAGTCCACAGGGGGCGAGTGGTTCACCCCTCCACTTT. This codes for CAISPQGASGSPLHF.

The chain couples TRBV5-1 to TRBJ2-5; D is possibly TRBD1 (5 bases). This CDR3 region has 13 residues. The V gene's germline CDR1 is SGHRS and CDR2 YFSETQ. Trimming left V 0 bases short and J 5 bases short, with 8 bases between. This chain's CDR3 is CASSLGGAETQYF. The CDR3 DNA follows: TGCGCCAGCAGCTTGGGTGGGGCGGAGACCCAGTACTTC. Full variable domain (missing parts from reference TRBV5-1 and TRBJ2-5): KAGVTQTPRYLIKTRGQQVTLSCSPISGHRSVSWYQQTPGQGLQFLFEYFSETQRNKGNFPGRFSGRQFSNSRSEMNVSTLELGDSALYLCASSLGGAETQYFGPGTRLLVL.

CDR3 sequence: CASSSVEYYEQYF. The CDR3 region has the DNA TGTGCCAGCAGCTCTGTTGAGTACTACGAGCAGTACTTC. This sequence joins TRBV7-9 and TRBJ2-5; D remains unclear. The end of the DNA is better explained by TRBJ2-7, so the J call may be wrong. The CDR3 loop spans 13 amino acids. CDR1 SEHNR and CDR2 FQNEAQ come from the germline V gene (reference sequence).

This clone turned up a few times. CDR3 loop: CASSLGTSVFF. Here the CDR3 DNA reads TGTGCCAGCAGTTTAGGGACAAGTGTGTTCTTC. V and J are TRBV6-5 and TRBJ2-1; perhaps TRBD1 as D (6 bases). The CDR3 spans 11 residues. Trimming stripped 4 bases from V and 15 bases from J, with 13 bases between. Looked up from germline, CDR1 is MNHEY and CDR2 is SVGAGI.

The J gene is TRBJ2-7, the V gene TRBV30; D is possibly TRBD2 (6 bases). Germline V gene data show CDR1 as GTSNPN and CDR2 as SVGIG (reference sequence). The ends were cut back, 4 bases at V and 4 bases at J, with 11 bases in the middle. The CDR3 is made up of 12 amino acids. CDR3 in amino acids: CAWNEGGYEQYF. For the CDR3, the DNA is TGTGCCTGGAACGAGGGAGGATACGAGCAGTACTTC.

The chain recombines TRBV7-9 with TRBJ1-5; TRBD1 is a possible D gene (5 bases). This CDR3 comprises 14 residues. Germline V gene sequence: CDR1 SEHNR, CDR2 FQNEAQ (reference sequence). V was trimmed by 9 bases and J by 6 bases, leaving 18 bases between them. The DNA of the CDR3 is TGTGCCAGTGCCCCGGGGGACTCTATTCAGCCCCAGCATTTT. It translates to CASAPGDSIQPQHF.

This chain uses TRBV27 with TRBJ2-4, with 7 bases aligning to TRBD1. CDR3 size: 14 residues. The junction had 1 base not matched to a gene; V was cut back by 2 bases and J by 3 bases. Per germline, CDR1 MNHEY and CDR2 SMNVEV (reference sequence). For the CDR3, the DNA is TGTGCCAGCAGTTTAGGGGACAGCAAAAACATTCAGTACTTC. Translated, it gives CASSLGDSKNIQYF.

The V gene is TRBV5-1, the J gene TRBJ2-7; D is possibly TRBD1 (5 bases). This CDR3 is 16 amino acids long. Trimming removed 0 bases from V and 5 bases from J, with 18 bases in between. Germline values: CDR1 SGHRS, CDR2 YFSETQ. CDR3 nucleotides: TGCGCCAGCAGCTTGGCTTGGGGCGGAGAAATAAACGAGCAGTACTTC. Translation: CASSLAWGGEINEQYF. Full variable domain (rest looked up from reference TRBV5-1 and TRBJ2-7): KAGVTQTPRYLIKTRGQQVTLSCSPISGHRSVSWYQQTPGQGLQFLFEYFSETQRNKGNFPGRFSGRQFSNSRSEMNVSTLELGDSALYLCASSLAWGGEINEQYFGPGTRLTVT.

This chain links TRBV6-6 with TRBJ2-3, with 7 positions matching TRBD1. The CDR3 spans 13 residues. The V gene end was trimmed by 6 bases and the J gene end by 3 bases; junction bases not matched to a gene: 3. CDR1 MNHNY and CDR2 SVGAGI come from the germline V gene (reference sequence). The CDR3 bases are TGTGCCAGCAGAGGGACAGTTACAGATACGCAGTATTTT. Protein sequence: CASRGTVTDTQYF.

The chain carries TRBV7-9 and TRBJ1-2; 9 nucleotides agree with TRBD1. This CDR3 comprises 15 residues. Germline CDR1 and CDR2: SEHNR and FQNEAQ (reference sequence). V lost 4 bases and J lost 5; bases outside the gene matches: 8. CDR3 sequence reads: CASSSSLDRGYGYTF. As DNA, the CDR3 is TGTGCCAGCAGCTCCTCTCTCGACAGGGGGTATGGCTACACCTTC.

This clone was counted between two and nine times. This rearrangement joins TRBV7-8 to TRBJ2-3; possible D gene TRBD2, 6 bases. Germline values: CDR1 SGHVS, CDR2 FQNEAQ. The CDR3 sequence is 14 residues long. Trimming left V 8 bases short and J 1 base short, with 13 bases between. In DNA, the CDR3 is TGTGCCAGCCTGCGGGGTCCCCGCACAGATACGCAGTATTTT. It codes for CASLRGPRTDTQYF.